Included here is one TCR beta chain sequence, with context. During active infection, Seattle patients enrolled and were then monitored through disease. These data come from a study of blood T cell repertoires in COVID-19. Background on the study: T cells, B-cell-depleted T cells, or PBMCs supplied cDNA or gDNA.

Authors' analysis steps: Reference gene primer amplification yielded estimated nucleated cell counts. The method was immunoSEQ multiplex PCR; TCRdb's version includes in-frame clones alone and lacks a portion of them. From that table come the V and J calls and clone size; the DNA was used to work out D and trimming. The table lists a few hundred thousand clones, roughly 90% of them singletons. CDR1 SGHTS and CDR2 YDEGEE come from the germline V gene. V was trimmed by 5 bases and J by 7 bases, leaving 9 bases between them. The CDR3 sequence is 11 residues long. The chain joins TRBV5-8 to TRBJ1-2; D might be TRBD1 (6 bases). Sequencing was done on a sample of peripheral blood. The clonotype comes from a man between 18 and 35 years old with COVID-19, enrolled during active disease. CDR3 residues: CASRQGVGYTF. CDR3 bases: TGTGCCAGCAGACAGGGAGTTGGCTACACCTTC.